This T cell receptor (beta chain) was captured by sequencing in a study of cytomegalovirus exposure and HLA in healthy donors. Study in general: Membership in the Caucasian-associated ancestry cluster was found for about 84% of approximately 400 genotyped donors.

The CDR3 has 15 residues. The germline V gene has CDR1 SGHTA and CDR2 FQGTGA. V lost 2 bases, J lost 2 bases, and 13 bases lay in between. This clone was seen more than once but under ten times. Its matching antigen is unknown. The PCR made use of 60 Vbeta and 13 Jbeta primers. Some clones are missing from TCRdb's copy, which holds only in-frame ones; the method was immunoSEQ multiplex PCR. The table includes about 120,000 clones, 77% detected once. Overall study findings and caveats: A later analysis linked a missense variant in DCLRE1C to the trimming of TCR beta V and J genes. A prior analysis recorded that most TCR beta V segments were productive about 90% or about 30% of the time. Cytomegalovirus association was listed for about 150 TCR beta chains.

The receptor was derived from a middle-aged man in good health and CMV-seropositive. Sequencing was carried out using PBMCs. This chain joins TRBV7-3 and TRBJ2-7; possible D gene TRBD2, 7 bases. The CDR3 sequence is CASSLVAGDTYEQYF. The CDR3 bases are TGTGCCAGCAGCTTAGTGGCGGGGGACACCTACGAGCAGTACTTC.